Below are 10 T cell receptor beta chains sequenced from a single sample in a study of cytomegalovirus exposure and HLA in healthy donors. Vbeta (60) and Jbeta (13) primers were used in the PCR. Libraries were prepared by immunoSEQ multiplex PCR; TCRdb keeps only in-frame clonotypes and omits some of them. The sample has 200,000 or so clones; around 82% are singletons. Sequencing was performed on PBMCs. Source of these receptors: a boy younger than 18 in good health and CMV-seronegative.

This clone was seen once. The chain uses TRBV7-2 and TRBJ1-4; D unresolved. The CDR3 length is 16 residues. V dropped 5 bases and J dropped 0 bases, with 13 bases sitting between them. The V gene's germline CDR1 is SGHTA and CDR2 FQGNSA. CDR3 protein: CASSRRWTSTNEKLFF. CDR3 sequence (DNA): TGTGCCAGCAGCCGCCGGTGGACTTCAACTAATGAAAAACTGTTTTTT.

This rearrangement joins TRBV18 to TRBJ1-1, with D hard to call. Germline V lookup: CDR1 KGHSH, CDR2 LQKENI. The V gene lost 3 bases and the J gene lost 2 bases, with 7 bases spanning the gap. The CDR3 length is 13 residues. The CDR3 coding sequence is TGTGCCAGCTCACCGGCGGAAAACACTGAAGCTTTCTTT. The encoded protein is CASSPAENTEAFF.

CDR3 sequence reads: CASSDSGAGEQYF. The CDR3 DNA sequence: TGTGCCAGCAGTGATTCAGGGGCCGGCGAGCAGTACTTC. The rearrangement uses TRBV28 and TRBJ2-7; D is perhaps TRBD1 (6 bases). Trimming shortened V by 5 bases and J by 6 bases, and 14 bases separated the two germline ends. CDR3 length equals 13 residues. Germline CDR1 and CDR2: MDHEN and SYDVKM. The entire variable domain, with the rest obtained from reference TRBV28 and TRBJ2-7, is as follows: DVKVTQSSRYLVKRTGEKVFLECVQDMDHENMFWYRQDPGLGLRLIYFSYDVKMKEKGDIPEGYSVSREKKERFSLILESASTNQTSMYLCASSDSGAGEQYFGPGTRLTVT.

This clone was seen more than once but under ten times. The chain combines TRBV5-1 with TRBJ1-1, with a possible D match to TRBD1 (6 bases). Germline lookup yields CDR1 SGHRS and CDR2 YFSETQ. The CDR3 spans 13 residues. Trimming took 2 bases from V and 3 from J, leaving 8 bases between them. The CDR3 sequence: CASSLGQHTEAFF. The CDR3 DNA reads TGCGCCAGCAGCTTAGGACAGCACACTGAAGCTTTCTTT.

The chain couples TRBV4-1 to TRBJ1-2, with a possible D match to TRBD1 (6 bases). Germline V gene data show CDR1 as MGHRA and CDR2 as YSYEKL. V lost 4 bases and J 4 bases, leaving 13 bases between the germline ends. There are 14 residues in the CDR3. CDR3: CASSLEQGTYGYTF. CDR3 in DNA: TGCGCCAGCAGCCTGGAACAGGGTACCTATGGCTACACCTTC.

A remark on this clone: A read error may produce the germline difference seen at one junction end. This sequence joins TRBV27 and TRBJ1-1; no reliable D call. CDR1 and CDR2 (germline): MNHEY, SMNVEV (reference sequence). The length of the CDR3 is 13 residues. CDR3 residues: CASSLGKNAEAFF. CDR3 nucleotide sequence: TGTGCCAGCAGTTTAGGCAAGAACGCTGAAGCTTTCTTT.

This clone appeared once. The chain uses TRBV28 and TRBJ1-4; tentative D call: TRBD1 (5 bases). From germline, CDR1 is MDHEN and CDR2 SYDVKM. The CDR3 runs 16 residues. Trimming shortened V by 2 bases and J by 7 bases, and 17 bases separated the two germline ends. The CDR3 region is CASSLEGVSFREKLFF. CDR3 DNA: TGTGCCAGCAGTTTAGAAGGGGTTTCATTCCGTGAAAAACTGTTTTTT.

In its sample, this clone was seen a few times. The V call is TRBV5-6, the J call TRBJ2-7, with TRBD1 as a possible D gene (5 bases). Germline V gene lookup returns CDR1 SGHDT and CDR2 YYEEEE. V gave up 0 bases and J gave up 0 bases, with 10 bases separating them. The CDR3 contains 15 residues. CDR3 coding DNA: TGTGCCAGCAGCTTGGATCAGGGCCACTCCTACGAGCAGTACTTC. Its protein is CASSLDQGHSYEQYF.

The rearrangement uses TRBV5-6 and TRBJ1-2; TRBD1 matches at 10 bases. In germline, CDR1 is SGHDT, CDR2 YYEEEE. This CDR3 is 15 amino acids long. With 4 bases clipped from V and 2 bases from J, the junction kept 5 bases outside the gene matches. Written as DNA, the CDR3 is TGTGCCAGCAGCGTTCCGGGACAGGGGAACTATGGCTACACCTTC. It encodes CASSVPGQGNYGYTF.

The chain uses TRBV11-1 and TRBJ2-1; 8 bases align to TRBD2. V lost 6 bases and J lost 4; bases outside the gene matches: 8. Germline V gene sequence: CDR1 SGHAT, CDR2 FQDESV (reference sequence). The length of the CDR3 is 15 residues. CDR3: CASSLKRGSYNEQFF. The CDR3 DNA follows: TGTGCCAGCAGTCTCAAGCGGGGGTCTTACAATGAGCAGTTCTTC. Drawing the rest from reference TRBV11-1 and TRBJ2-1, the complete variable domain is EAEVAQSPRYKITEKSQAVAFWCDPISGHATLYWYRQILGQGPELLVQFQDESVVDDSQLPKDRFSAERLKGVDSTLKIQPAELGDSAMYLCASSLKRGSYNEQFFGPGTRLTVL.